This T cell receptor beta chain was sequenced for a study of T-cell memory formation after mild COVID-19. This clonotype was picked up many times. Its antigen is unidentified. Study-wide findings and caveats: The CD4+ clones that contracted clustered mainly within CM and EM, and the CD8+ clones concentrated in EMRA. Day 37-peaking second-wave clones had unconfirmed SARS-CoV-2 specificity. Memory cells collected pre-infection included some clones that later responded, suggesting cross-reactive memory joined.

It was 5'RACE with constant-segment primers that produced the TCR alpha and TCR beta cDNA libraries, which carried sample barcodes and UMIs. TCRdb independently ran MiXCR on the 5' RACE reads; one entry per CDR3 protein. The data hold about 320,000 distinct CDR3 sequences, with around 15% observed a single time. CDR3 length equals 18 residues. With 6 bases removed from V and 5 bases from J, the gap between germline ends came to 28 bases. The clonotype comes from a man between 18 and 29 years old who had mild COVID-19 (a few samples of this study predate the infection). Cell type and time point are not known. The sample comprised PBMCs or a T cell subset sorted from them (not recorded which). This chain links TRBV12-3 or TRBV12-4 with TRBJ1-1; D is perhaps TRBD1 (5 bases). CDR3 bases: TGTGCCAGCAGAGCCCCGGGACGCCCGAACATTATAGGGACTGAAGCTTTCTTT. Amino acid sequence: CASRAPGRPNIIGTEAFF.